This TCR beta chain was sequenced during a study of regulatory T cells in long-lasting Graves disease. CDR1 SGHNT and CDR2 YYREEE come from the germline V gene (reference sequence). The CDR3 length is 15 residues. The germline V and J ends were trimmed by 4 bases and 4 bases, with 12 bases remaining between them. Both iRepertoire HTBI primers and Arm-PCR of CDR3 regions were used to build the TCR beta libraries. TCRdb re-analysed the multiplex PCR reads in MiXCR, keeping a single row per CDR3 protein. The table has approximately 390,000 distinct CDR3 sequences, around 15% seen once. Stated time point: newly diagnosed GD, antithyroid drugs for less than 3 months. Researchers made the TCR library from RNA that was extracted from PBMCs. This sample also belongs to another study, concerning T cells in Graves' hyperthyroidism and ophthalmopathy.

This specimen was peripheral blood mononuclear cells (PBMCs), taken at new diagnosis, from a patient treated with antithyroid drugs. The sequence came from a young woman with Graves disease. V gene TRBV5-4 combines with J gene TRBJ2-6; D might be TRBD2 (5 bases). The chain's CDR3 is CASSIRGTGANVLTF. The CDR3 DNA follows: TGTGCCAGCAGCATCCGGGGAACCGGGGCCAACGTCCTGACTTTC.